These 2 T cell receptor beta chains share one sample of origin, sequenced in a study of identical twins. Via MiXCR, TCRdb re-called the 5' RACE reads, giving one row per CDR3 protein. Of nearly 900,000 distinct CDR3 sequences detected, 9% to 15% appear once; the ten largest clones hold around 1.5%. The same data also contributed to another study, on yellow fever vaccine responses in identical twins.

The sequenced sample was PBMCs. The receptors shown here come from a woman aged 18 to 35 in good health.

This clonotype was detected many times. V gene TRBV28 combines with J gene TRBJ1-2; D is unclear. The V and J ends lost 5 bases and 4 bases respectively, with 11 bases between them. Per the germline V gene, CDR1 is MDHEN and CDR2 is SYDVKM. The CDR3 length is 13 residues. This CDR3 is CASSPPGIYGYTF. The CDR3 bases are TGTGCCAGCAGTCCTCCAGGCATCTATGGCTACACCTTC.

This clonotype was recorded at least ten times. CDR3 region: CASSVPGRASDTQYF. DNA for the CDR3: TGTGCCAGCAGCGTCCCCGGGAGGGCCTCAGATACGCAGTATTTT. J is TRBJ2-3 and V is TRBV27, with 8 bases identical to TRBD2. The germline CDR1 and CDR2 sequences are MNHEY and SMNVEV (reference sequence). After removal of 6 bases from V and 4 bases from J, the junction contained 9 bases not matched to a gene. The CDR3 has 15 residues.